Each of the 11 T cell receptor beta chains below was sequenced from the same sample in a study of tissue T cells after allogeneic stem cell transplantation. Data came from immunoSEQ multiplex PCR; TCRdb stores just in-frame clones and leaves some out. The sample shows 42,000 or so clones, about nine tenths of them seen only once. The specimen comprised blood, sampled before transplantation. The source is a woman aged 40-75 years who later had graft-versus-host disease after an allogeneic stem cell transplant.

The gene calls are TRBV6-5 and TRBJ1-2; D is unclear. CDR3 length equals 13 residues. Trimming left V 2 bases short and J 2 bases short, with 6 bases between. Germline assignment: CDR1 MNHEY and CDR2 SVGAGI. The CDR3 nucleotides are TGTGCCAGCAGTTACGGACCAAACTATGGCTACACCTTC. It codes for CASSYGPNYGYTF.

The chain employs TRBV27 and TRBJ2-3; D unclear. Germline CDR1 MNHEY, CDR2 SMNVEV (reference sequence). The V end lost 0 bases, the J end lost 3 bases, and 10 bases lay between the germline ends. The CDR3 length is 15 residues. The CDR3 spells CASSLSFPRTDTQYF. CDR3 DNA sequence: TGTGCCAGCAGTTTATCGTTCCCCCGGACAGATACGCAGTATTTT.

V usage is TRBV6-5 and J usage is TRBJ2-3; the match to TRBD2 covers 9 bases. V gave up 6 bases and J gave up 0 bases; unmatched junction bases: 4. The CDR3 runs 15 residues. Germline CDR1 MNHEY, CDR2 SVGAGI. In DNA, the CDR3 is TGTGCCAGCAGACTAGCGGGTTCTAGCACAGATACGCAGTATTTT. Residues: CASRLAGSSTDTQYF.

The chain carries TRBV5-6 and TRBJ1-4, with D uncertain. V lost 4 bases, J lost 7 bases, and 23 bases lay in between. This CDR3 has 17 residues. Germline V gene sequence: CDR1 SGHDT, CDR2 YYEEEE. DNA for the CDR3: TGTGCCAGCAGCGCCGTGACTTTGGAGGGTCTAGGTGAAAAACTGTTTTTT. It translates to CASSAVTLEGLGEKLFF.

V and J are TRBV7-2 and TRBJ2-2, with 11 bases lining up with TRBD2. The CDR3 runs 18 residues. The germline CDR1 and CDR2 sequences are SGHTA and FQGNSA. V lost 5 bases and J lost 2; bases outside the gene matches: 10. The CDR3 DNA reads TGTGCCAGCAGCGCTCGGGGTAGCGGGAGGGCCAACACCGGGGAGCTGTTTTTT. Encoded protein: CASSARGSGRANTGELFF.

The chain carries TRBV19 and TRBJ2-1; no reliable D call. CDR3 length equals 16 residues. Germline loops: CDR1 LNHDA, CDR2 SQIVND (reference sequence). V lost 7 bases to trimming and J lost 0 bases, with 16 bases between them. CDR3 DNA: TGTGCCAGTAAGGGCTCGTCGGTCCACTCCTACAATGAGCAGTTCTTC. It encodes CASKGSSVHSYNEQFF.

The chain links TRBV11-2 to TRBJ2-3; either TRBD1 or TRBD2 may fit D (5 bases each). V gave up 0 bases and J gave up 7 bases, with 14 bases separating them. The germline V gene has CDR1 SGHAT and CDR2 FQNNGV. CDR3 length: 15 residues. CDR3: CASSLDGGRLNTQYF. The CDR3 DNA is TGTGCCAGCAGCTTAGATGGGGGAAGGCTCAATACGCAGTATTTT.

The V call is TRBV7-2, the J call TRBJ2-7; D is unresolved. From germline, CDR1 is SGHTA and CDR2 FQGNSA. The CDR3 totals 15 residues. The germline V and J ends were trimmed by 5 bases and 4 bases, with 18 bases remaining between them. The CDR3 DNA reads TGTGCCAGCAGCCTCCAGACGAGCACGCTTTACGAGCAGTACTTC. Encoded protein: CASSLQTSTLYEQYF.

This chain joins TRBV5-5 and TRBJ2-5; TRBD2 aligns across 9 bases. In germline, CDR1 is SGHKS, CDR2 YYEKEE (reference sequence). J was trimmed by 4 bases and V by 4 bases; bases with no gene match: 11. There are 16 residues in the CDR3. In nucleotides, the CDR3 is TGTGCCAGCAGCACCCCCCTAGCGGGAATGCTAGAGACCCAGTACTTC. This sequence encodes CASSTPLAGMLETQYF.

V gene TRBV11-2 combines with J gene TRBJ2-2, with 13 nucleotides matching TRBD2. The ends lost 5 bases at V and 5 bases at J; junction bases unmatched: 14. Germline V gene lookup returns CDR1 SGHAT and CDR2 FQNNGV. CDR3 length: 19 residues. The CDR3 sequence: CASSILAGGPAGQTGELFF. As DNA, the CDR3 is TGTGCCAGCAGCATACTAGCGGGAGGGCCGGCGGGGCAAACCGGGGAGCTGTTTTTT. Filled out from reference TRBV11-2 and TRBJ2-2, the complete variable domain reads EAGVAQSPRYKIIEKRQSVAFWCNPISGHATLYWYQQILGQGPKLLIQFQNNGVVDDSQLPKDRFSAERLKGVDSTLKIQPAKLEDSAVYLCASSILAGGPAGQTGELFFGEGSRLTVL.

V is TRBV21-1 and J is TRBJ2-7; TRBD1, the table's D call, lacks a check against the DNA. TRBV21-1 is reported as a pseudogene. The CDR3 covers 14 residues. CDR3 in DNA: TGTGCCAGCAGCAAACCGAAACAGTATCTCGAGCAGTACTTC. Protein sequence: CASSKPKQYLEQYF.